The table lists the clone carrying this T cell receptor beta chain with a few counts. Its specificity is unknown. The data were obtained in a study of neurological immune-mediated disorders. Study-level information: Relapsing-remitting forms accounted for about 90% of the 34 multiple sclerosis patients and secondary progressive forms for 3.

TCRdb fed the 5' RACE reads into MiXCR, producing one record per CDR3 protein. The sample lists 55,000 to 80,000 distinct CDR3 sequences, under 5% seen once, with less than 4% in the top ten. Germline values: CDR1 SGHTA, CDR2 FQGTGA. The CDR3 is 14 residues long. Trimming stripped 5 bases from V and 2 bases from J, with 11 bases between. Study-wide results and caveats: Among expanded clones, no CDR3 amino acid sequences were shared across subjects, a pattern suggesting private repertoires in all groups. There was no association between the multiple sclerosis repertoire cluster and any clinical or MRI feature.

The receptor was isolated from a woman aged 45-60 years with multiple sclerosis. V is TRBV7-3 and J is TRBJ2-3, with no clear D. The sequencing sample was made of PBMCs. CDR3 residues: CASSPRTITDTQYF. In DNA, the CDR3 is TGTGCCAGCAGCCCAAGGACCATCACAGATACGCAGTATTTT.